This is a list of T cell receptor beta chains from one sample in a study of cytomegalovirus exposure and HLA in healthy donors. The method was immunoSEQ multiplex PCR; TCRdb's version includes in-frame clones alone and lacks a portion of them. The sample carries fewer than 150,000 clones, over 70% recorded once. The specimen was PBMCs. These receptors were collected from a woman between 35 and 50 years old in good health and CMV-seropositive. The CDR3 runs from the conserved cysteine through the conserved F or W. A D gene is named only where the DNA matches it firmly. The size field is filled for only some rows; it gives once, few, many or a size class.

v_gene	len	abundance	d_gene	j_gene	CDR3nt	CDR3aa
TRBV19	15	NA	TRBD2	TRBJ2-7	TGTGCCAGTAGTGAACCGGGACTAGCCTCCTACGAGCAGTACTTC	CASSEPGLASYEQYF
TRBV27	13	NA	NA	TRBJ2-2	TGTGCCAGCAGTTTGTTAAACACCGGGGAGCTGTTTTTT	CASSLLNTGELFF
TRBV9	15	once	TRBD1	TRBJ2-7	TGTGCCAGCAGCGCCCAGACAGGGGGCTTCGGCGAGCAGTACTTC	CASSAQTGGFGEQYF
TRBV14	15	NA	NA	TRBJ2-2	TGTGCCGAGGGCACGCACCCTCCGGTGACCGGGGAGCTGTTTTTT	CAEGTHPPVTGELFF
TRBV5-1	20	NA	TRBD1	TRBJ1-6	TGCGCCAGCAGCTCTGCGCCATTTCAGGGGGCAGGTGACTATAATTCACCCCTCCACTTT	CASSSAPFQGAGDYNSPLHF
TRBV5-1	16	NA	TRBD2	TRBJ2-2	TGCGCCAGCAGCTCTTCACTAGCGCAGAACACCGGGGAGCTGTTTTTT	CASSSSLAQNTGELFF
TRBV5-1	14	NA	NA	TRBJ1-1	TGCGCCAGCAGCCGACTCACTAAAAACACTGAAGCTTTCTTT	CASSRLTKNTEAFF
TRBV2	12	NA	NA	TRBJ1-1	TGTGCCAGACTCCCGGGAGGCACTGAAGCTTTCTTT	CARLPGGTEAFF
TRBV7-9	15	NA	NA	TRBJ2-1	TGTGCCAGCAGCTTAGGAGGTCGCTTACACAATGAGCAGTTCTTC	CASSLGGRLHNEQFF
TRBV6-4	10	NA	NA	TRBJ2-7	TGTGCCAGCAGTGACCCCTACGAGTACTTC	CASSDPYEYF
TRBV4-1	18	NA	NA	TRBJ1-3	TGCGCCAGCAGCCCCCTCGATTTGGTAGCCTTCTCTGGAAACACCATATATTTT	CASSPLDLVAFSGNTIYF
TRBV4-1	18	NA	TRBD2	TRBJ2-7	TGCGCCAGCAGCCAAGCCCCTACTAGCGGGACTACGTACTACGAGCAGTACTTC	CASSQAPTSGTTYYEQYF
TRBV5-1	15	few	NA	TRBJ2-5	TGCGCCAGCAGCTTGGCCGGGCTAGCGCTAGAGACCCAGTACTTC	CASSLAGLALETQYF
TRBV6-1	13	NA	TRBD2	TRBJ2-1	TGTGCCAGCAGGGGGACTACACGAAGAGAGCAGTTCTTC	CASRGTTRREQFF
TRBV4-1	21	NA	NA	TRBJ2-1	TGCGCCAGCAGCCAAAATCGCCGCCACAGGGTTGGGAGAGGTTCCTACAATGAGCAGTTCTTC	CASSQNRRHRVGRGSYNEQFF
TRBV9	14	NA	TRBD1	TRBJ2-1	TGTGCCAGCAGCCCGGGACAGGGTAATAATGAGCAGTTCTTC	CASSPGQGNNEQFF
TRBV4-3	14	NA	NA	TRBJ2-7	TGCGCCAGCAGCCAGGACAGCCGGACCTACGAGCAGTACTTC	CASSQDSRTYEQYF
TRBV14	12	NA	NA	TRBJ1-1	TGTGCCAGCAGCCAAGGGGCGATTGAAGCTTTCTTT	CASSQGAIEAFF
TRBV7-9	14	NA	NA	TRBJ2-7	TGTGCCAGCAGCTTAGCGGGGGCCCTGGGGGAGCAGTACTTC	CASSLAGALGEQYF
TRBV12-5	16	few	TRBD2	TRBJ2-1	TGTGCTAGTGGTTTATACGTAGCGGGAGGGTACAATGAGCAGTTCTTC	CASGLYVAGGYNEQFF
TRBV6-1	15	NA	TRBD2	TRBJ2-5	TGTGCCAGCAGTGAAAGACTAGCGGGAGGAGAGACCCAGTACTTC	CASSERLAGGETQYF
TRBV5-3	16	NA	NA	TRBJ2-5	TGTGCCAGACTACGGCTCGCCGGGAGCGGCCAAGAGACCCAGTACTTC	CARLRLAGSGQETQYF
TRBV15	16	NA	TRBD1	TRBJ2-7	TGTGCCACCAGCAACGACAGGGGCCGAAGCTCCTACGAGCAGTACTTC	CATSNDRGRSSYEQYF
TRBV6-1	16	NA	NA	TRBJ2-7	TGTGCCAGCAGTGGCAATTTTGGGACTGGATCCTACGAGCAGTACTTC	CASSGNFGTGSYEQYF
TRBV7-3	16	NA	NA	TRBJ1-2	TGTGCCAGCAGCCGTGGTGGGGGCAGGGTTGACTATGGCTACACCTTC	CASSRGGGRVDYGYTF
TRBV5-1	13	NA	NA	TRBJ1-1	TGCGCCAGCAGCTTGGCCGGGACTCACGAAGCTTTCTTT	CASSLAGTHEAFF
TRBV18	15	NA	TRBD1	TRBJ2-5	TGTGCCAGCTCACAAGGGACAGGGTATAGAGAGACCCAGTACTTC	CASSQGTGYRETQYF
TRBV29-1	16	NA	NA	TRBJ2-3	TGCAGCGTTGAAGATTCTTACTCTAGCGTAGCAGATACGCAGTATTTT	CSVEDSYSSVADTQYF
TRBV11-3	16	once	NA	TRBJ1-2	TGTGCCAGCAGCACTACGGTAGGATATCGCTGGTATGGCTACACCTTC	CASSTTVGYRWYGYTF
TRBV6-1	13	NA	TRBD2	TRBJ2-1	TGTGCCAGCACGGGACTAGCGGGAGAGGAGCAGTTCTTC	CASTGLAGEEQFF
TRBV6-1	14	NA	NA	TRBJ1-1	TGTGCCGGCACCAGGGGCATCGGGAACACTGAAGCTTTCTTT	CAGTRGIGNTEAFF
TRBV6-5	13	NA	NA	TRBJ1-1	TGTGCCAGCAGTTACTCGAGGGTCAGTGAAGCTTTCTTT	CASSYSRVSEAFF
TRBV7-2	13	NA	TRBD1	TRBJ2-7	TGTGCCAGCAGCTATGACAGGGGATACGAGCAGTACTTC	CASSYDRGYEQYF
TRBV30	13	NA	TRBD1	TRBJ1-5	TGTGCCTGGACTACAGGGGGGACCCAGCCCCAGCATTTT	CAWTTGGTQPQHF
TRBV27	18	NA	TRBD2	TRBJ2-1	TGTGCCAGCAGTTTAATGTGTCTAGCGGGACTTTCCTACAATGAGCAGTTCTTC	CASSLMCLAGLSYNEQFF
TRBV7-3	15	NA	NA	TRBJ2-7	TGTGCCAGCAGCTTAAACCCCGGACCTGCGGGAGAGCAGTACTTC	CASSLNPGPAGEQYF
TRBV5-1	14	NA	NA	TRBJ2-5	TGCGCCAGCAGCTTGGGGGGGACACAAGAGACCCAGTACTTC	CASSLGGTQETQYF
TRBV9	17	NA	TRBD2	TRBJ2-5	TGTGCCAGCAGCGTAGCGAGAACTAGCGGGAGAGGGGAGACCCAGTACTTC	CASSVARTSGRGETQYF
TRBV19	15	NA	TRBD2	TRBJ2-7	TGTGCCAGTAGTCTCACGACTAGCGGGAGTTACGAGCAGTACTTC	CASSLTTSGSYEQYF
TRBV6-5	15	NA	NA	TRBJ1-1	TGTGCCAGCACCAGCGGAGCGGGATGGAACACTGAAGCTTTCTTT	CASTSGAGWNTEAFF
TRBV6-5	15	NA	NA	TRBJ1-4	TGTGCCAGCAGTCCTCGGGGGTCAAGTCATGAAAAACTGTTTTTT	CASSPRGSSHEKLFF
TRBV28	18	NA	NA	TRBJ1-3	TGTGCCAGCAGTCCCCTCCGGAGTGCAGACAGACCTGGAAACACCATATATTTT	CASSPLRSADRPGNTIYF
TRBV5-1	15	NA	TRBD1	TRBJ1-3	TGCGCCAGCAGCTTTGGCAGGGGGCTTGGAAACACCATATATTTT	CASSFGRGLGNTIYF
TRBV7-3	13	NA	NA	TRBJ2-1	TGTGCCAGCTCCCGTCCCCCCTACAATGAGCAGTTCTTC	CASSRPPYNEQFF
TRBV27	15	few	NA	TRBJ2-3	TGTGCCAGCAGTTTATACTACCCCCCCACAGATACGCAGTATTTT	CASSLYYPPTDTQYF
TRBV2	15	NA	NA	TRBJ2-5	TGTGCGTCGAAGTTCGTACGGGGGACCCAAGAGACCCAGTACTTC	CASKFVRGTQETQYF
TRBV14	13	NA	NA	TRBJ1-1	TGTGCCAGCAGCCTCGGGAGCTACACTGAAGCTTTCTTT	CASSLGSYTEAFF
TRBV29-1	15	once	TRBD1	TRBJ2-3	TGCAGCGCCATTGTGACAGGGGATAGCACAGATACGCAGTATTTT	CSAIVTGDSTDTQYF
TRBV5-1	16	NA	NA	TRBJ2-3	TGCGCCAGCACCCGGAGGGAGCGAGGACCCACAGATACGCAGTATTTT	CASTRRERGPTDTQYF
TRBV19	13	NA	NA	TRBJ2-4	TGTGCCAGTAGTATAAGCGGAATTAACATTCAGTACTTC	CASSISGINIQYF
TRBV5-5	16	NA	NA	TRBJ2-2	TGTGCCAGCAGCTTGGGACAACCGCGATCCCTCGGGGAGCTGTTTTTT	CASSLGQPRSLGELFF
TRBV19	15	NA	NA	TRBJ2-3	TGTGCCAGTAGCAGGACAGCCGGCCCCACAGATACGCAGTATTTT	CASSRTAGPTDTQYF
TRBV19	18	NA	NA	TRBJ2-6	TGTGCCAGTAGTATATTGGGGTCAGGGAAGCCTGGGGCCAACGTCCTGACTTTC	CASSILGSGKPGANVLTF